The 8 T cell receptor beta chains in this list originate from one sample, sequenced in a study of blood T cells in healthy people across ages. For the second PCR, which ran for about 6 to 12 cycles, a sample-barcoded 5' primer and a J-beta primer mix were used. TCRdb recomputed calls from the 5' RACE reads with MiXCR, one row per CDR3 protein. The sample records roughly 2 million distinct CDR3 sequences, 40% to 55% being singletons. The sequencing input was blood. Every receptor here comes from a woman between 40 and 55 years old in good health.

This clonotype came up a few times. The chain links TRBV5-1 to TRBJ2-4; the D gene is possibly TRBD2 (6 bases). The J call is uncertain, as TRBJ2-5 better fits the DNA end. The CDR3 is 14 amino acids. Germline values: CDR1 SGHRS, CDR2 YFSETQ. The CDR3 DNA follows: TGCGCCAGCAGCTTGTTTGAGGGGAGGGAGACCCAGTACTTC. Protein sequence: CASSLFEGRETQYF.

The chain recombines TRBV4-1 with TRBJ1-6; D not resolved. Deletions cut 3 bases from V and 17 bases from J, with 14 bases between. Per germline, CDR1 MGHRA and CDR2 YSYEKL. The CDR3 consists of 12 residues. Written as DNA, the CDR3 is TGCGCCAGCAGCCAGGACCCGGGTCATGTCCACTTT. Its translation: CASSQDPGHVHF.

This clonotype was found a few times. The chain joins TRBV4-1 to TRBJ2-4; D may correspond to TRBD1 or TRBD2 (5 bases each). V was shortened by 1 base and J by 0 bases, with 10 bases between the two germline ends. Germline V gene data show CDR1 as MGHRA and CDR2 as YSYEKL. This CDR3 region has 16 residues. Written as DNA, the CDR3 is TGCGCCAGCAGCCAAGGTTTGGGGGTAGCCAAAAACATTCAGTACTTC. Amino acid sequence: CASSQGLGVAKNIQYF.

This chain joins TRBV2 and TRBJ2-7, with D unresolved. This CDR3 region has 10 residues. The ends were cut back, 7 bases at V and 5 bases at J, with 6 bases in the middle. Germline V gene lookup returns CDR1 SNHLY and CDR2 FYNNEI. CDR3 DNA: TGTGCCAGCAACGGCGACGAGCAGTACTTC. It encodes CASNGDEQYF.

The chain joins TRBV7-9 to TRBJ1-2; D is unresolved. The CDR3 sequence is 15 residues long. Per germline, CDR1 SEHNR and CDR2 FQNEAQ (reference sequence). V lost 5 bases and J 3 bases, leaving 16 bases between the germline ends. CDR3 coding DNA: TGTGCCAGCAGCCCACTTGCGGGCGCCGACTATGGCTACACCTTC. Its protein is CASSPLAGADYGYTF.

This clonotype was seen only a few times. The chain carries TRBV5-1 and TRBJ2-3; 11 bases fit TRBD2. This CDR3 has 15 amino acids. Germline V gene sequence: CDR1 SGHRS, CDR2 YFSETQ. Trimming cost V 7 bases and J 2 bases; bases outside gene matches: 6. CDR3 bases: TGCGCCAGCCAACGACTAGCGGGGATCACAGATACGCAGTATTTT. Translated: CASQRLAGITDTQYF.

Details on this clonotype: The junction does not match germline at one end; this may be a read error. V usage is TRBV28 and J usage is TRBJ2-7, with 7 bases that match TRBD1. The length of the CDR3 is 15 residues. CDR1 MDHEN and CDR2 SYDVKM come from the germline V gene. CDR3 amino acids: CAGSSGTAVFCEQYF. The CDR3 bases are TGTGCCGGCAGTTCCGGGACAGCGGTGTTCTGCGAGCAGTACTTC.

CDR3 in amino acids: CASSYSMLGDIQYF. CDR3 in DNA: TGTGCCAGCAGTTACTCAATGCTTGGGGACATTCAGTACTTC. The J gene is TRBJ2-4, the V gene TRBV6-5, with D unresolved. Deletions cut 0 bases from V and 8 bases from J, with 11 bases between. Looked up from germline, CDR1 is MNHEY and CDR2 is SVGAGI. The CDR3 is made up of 14 amino acids.